The clone carrying this T cell receptor beta chain was seen a single time. This sample stems from a study of beta chain features in type 1 diabetes. Germline V gene sequence: CDR1 SGHTA, CDR2 FQGNSA. The CDR3 runs 14 residues. The J segment lost 4 bases and the V segment lost 1 base, leaving 2 bases of the junction unmatched. Expressed TCRB transcripts were sequenced after all isolated RNA was converted to cDNA. Libraries were prepared by immunoSEQ multiplex PCR; TCRdb keeps only in-frame clonotypes and omits some of them. The repertoire has about 24,000 clones, nearly 70% of them found once; the top ten carry 2% to 2.5%.

This chain uses TRBV7-2 with TRBJ2-3; 7 positions agree with TRBD2. The source of this sequence is a woman aged 40 to 50 in good health. The sample taken for sequencing was Tregs from blood. The CDR3 DNA reads TGTGCCAGCAGCTTAGGACTAGCAGCAGATACGCAGTATTTT. The encoded protein is CASSLGLAADTQYF.